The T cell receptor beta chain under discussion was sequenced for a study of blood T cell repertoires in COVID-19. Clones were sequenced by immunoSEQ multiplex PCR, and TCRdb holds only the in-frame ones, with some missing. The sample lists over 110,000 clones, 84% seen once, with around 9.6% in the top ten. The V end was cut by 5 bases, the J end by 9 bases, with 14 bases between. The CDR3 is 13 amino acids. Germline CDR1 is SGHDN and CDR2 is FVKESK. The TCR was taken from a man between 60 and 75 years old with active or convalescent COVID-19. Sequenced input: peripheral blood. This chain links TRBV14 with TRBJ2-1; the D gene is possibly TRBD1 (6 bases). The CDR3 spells CASSYNRVGEQFF. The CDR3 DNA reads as TGTGCCAGCAGCTATAACAGGGTGGGTGAGCAGTTCTTC. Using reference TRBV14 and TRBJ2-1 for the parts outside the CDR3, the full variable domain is EAGVTQFPSHSVIEKGQTVTLRCDPISGHDNLYWYRRVMGKEIKFLLHFVKESKQDESGMPNNRFLAERTGGTYSTLKVQPAELEDSGVYFCASSYNRVGEQFFGPGTRLTVL.